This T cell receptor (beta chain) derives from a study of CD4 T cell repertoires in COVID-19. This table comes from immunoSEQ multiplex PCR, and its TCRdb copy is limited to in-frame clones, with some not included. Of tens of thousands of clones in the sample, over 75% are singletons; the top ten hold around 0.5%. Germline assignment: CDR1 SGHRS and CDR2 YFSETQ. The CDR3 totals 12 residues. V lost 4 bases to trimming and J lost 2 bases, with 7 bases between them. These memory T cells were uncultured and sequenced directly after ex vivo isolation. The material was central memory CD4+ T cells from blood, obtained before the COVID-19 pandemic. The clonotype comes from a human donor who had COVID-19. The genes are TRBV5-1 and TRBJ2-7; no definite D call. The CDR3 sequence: CASSPQPYEQYF. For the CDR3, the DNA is TGCGCCAGCAGCCCACAACCCTACGAGCAGTACTTC.